This T cell receptor (beta chain) derives from a study of Graves' ophthalmopathy and Graves' hyperthyroidism. Whole-study results and caveats: The model reached approximately 70% sensitivity and 72.22% specificity for predicting ophthalmopathy progression. Blood shared most expanded thyroid clonotypes above 0.001 frequency.

The germline gives CDR1 MNHNS, CDR2 SASEGT. The CDR3 has 13 residues. V was clipped by 5 bases and J by 2 bases; unmatched bases: 2. This clonotype occurred many times. As yet, its antigen is unknown. RNA served as the template for amplifying TCR beta CDR3 regions. Second-round multiplex PCR followed a first-round RT-PCR using HTBI primers. MiXCR, run by TCRdb on the multiplex PCR reads, gives a single entry per CDR3 protein. In the table there are 500,000 to 600,000 distinct CDR3 sequences, about 35% of which are singletons. The clonotype originates from an adult man with Graves' hyperthyroidism. The material sequenced was peripheral blood or thyroid tissue (not recorded which). This chain links TRBV6-1 with TRBJ2-7; 8 nucleotides line up with TRBD1. CDR3 nucleotide sequence: TGTGCCAGCAGTAAGACAGGGGCCTACGAGCAGTACTTC. It is translated as CASSKTGAYEQYF.